A single sample gave rise to the 25 T cell receptor beta chains below, sequenced in a study of CD8+ T cells in alopecia areata (dated by TCRdb to the late 2010s). The library was generated by the immunoSEQ multiplex PCR assay. RNA was extracted from all samples and reverse transcribed into cDNA as template for TCR sequencing. Drawn from immuneACCESS, this table holds only the in-frame rearrangements with V and J called that TCRdb kept. Clones are partly lost; checked studies trace under half to an unresolved V gene and leave the rest unexplained. The sample table contains roughly 120,000 clones; only one count was recorded for around 61% of them. Of the sample, 2.5% to 3.5% is held by the ten largest clones. Sequenced input: CD4+ T cells sorted from blood. The source of these receptors is a human donor in good health.

This clone was counted once. The V and J genes are TRBV15 and TRBJ2-7; 9 nucleotides align to TRBD1. V lost 0 bases, J lost 0 bases, and 3 bases stayed unmatched. CDR1 and CDR2 (germline): LNHNV, YYDKDF (reference sequence). The CDR3 covers 16 residues. CDR3 sequence: CATSRDRTGDSYEQYF. For the CDR3, the DNA is TGTGCCACCAGCAGAGATCGGACAGGGGACTCCTACGAGCAGTACTTC.

This clone was counted once. The rearrangement uses TRBV29-1 and TRBJ1-2; D unresolved. The CDR3 has 13 amino acids. Per the germline V gene, CDR1 is SQVTM and CDR2 is ANQGSEA. Trimming removed 0 bases at V and 2 bases at J, with 7 bases between. CDR3 in amino acids: CSVEEKTNYGYTF. The CDR3 bases are TGCAGCGTTGAAGAGAAGACGAACTATGGCTACACCTTC.

This clone has a handful of counts. The chain has TRBV12-5 and TRBJ2-1, with D possibly TRBD2 on 5 matching bases. This CDR3 comprises 14 residues. Germline CDR1 and CDR2: LGHNT and FRNRAP. Trimming removed 5 bases at V and 5 bases at J, with 13 bases between. CDR3: CASGPRGADNEQFF. The CDR3 coding sequence is TGTGCTAGTGGTCCCCGGGGAGCCGACAATGAGCAGTTCTTC.

The chain recombines TRBV5-4 with TRBJ2-5; 9 bases agree with TRBD1. The CDR3 loop spans 16 amino acids. Germline CDR1 is SGHNT and CDR2 is YYREEE (reference sequence). V trimming: 2 bases; J trimming: 1 base; junction bases outside the gene matches: 6. CDR3 amino acids: CASSFFGTGPQETQYF. CDR3 coding DNA: TGTGCCAGCAGCTTTTTCGGGACAGGGCCCCAAGAGACCCAGTACTTC.

The genes are TRBV29-1 and TRBJ1-1, with 7 bases identical to TRBD1. CDR3 length equals 12 residues. Trimming removed 4 bases from V and 1 base from J; junction bases left unmatched: 0. Germline lookup yields CDR1 SQVTM and CDR2 ANQGSEA. In DNA form, the CDR3 reads TGCAGCGTTGGGGACAGGAACACTGAAGCTTTCTTT. It codes for CSVGDRNTEAFF.

The rearrangement uses TRBV27 and TRBJ1-6; no reliable D call. The CDR3 totals 15 residues. V was shortened by 3 bases and J by 7 bases, with 13 bases between the two germline ends. CDR1 and CDR2 from the germline V gene are MNHEY and SMNVEV (reference sequence). The CDR3 here is CASSFRKGYNSPLHF. The CDR3 coding sequence is TGTGCCAGCAGTTTCCGCAAGGGCTACAATTCACCCCTCCACTTT.

This clone was detected only once. This sequence joins TRBV7-2 and TRBJ2-7, with D unclear. V was trimmed by 5 bases and J by 9 bases, leaving 11 bases between them. The CDR3 runs 11 residues. Germline assignment: CDR1 SGHTA and CDR2 FQGNSA. The CDR3 reads CASSNPVSQYF. DNA for the CDR3: TGTGCCAGCAGCAACCCGGTATCGCAGTACTTC.

This clone was seen a handful of times. The chain is built from TRBV7-9 and TRBJ1-6; no definite D call. Germline V gene data show CDR1 as SEHNR and CDR2 as FQNEAQ (reference sequence). The CDR3 is made up of 16 amino acids. V was trimmed by 7 bases and J by 10 bases, leaving 23 bases between them. CDR3 loop: CASTSSSLMMGSPLHF. The CDR3 DNA sequence: TGTGCCAGCACCTCGTCGAGCCTCATGATGGGGTCACCCCTCCACTTT.

This sequence joins TRBV19 and TRBJ1-6, with TRBD1 matching 7 bases. The germline V gene encodes CDR1 LNHDA and CDR2 SQIVND (reference sequence). The CDR3 consists of 15 residues. Trimming at V came to 5 bases and at J to 2 bases, leaving 3 bases not matched to a gene. CDR3 DNA: TGTGCCAGTAGTGGGGGGACAGCCTATAATTCACCCCTCCACTTT. It translates to CASSGGTAYNSPLHF.

The rearrangement joins TRBV25-1 to TRBJ2-5; D is possibly TRBD1 (6 bases). The CDR3 runs to 17 residues. Deletions cut 5 bases from V and 5 bases from J, with 24 bases between. The germline CDR1 and CDR2 sequences are MGHDK and SYGVNS. In DNA, the CDR3 is TGTGCCAGCAGTCCCACGAGGGTCGACAGGCTACGTGAGACCCAGTACTTC. Translated, it gives CASSPTRVDRLRETQYF.

The genes are TRBV30 and TRBJ2-1, with TRBD2 identical over 10 bases. The CDR3 covers 14 residues. V lost 8 bases, J lost 2 bases, and 6 bases stayed unmatched. Germline V gene sequence: CDR1 GTSNPN, CDR2 SVGIG (reference sequence). The CDR3 here is CATPGLATYNEQFF. CDR3 nucleotides: TGTGCCACCCCGGGACTAGCGACCTACAATGAGCAGTTCTTC.

The V gene is TRBV29-1, the J gene TRBJ2-7; 7 bases line up with TRBD1. CDR3 length equals 12 residues. From germline, CDR1 is SQVTM and CDR2 ANQGSEA. With V trimmed by 5 bases and J by 4 bases, 5 bases remained unmatched. The CDR3 loop is CSVRQGKYEQYF. The DNA for the CDR3 is TGCAGCGTTCGACAGGGCAAGTACGAGCAGTACTTC.

The chain uses TRBV4-2 and TRBJ2-3, with 7 bases lining up with TRBD2. The trim removed 6 bases at V and 3 bases at J, leaving 15 bases unmatched. CDR1 and CDR2 (germline): LGHNA, YNFKEQ. This CDR3 comprises 17 residues. The CDR3 bases are TGTGCCAGCAGTCTTTCAGGCAAGCGGGGAGGTACAGATACGCAGTATTTT. The encoded protein is CASSLSGKRGGTDTQYF.

The chain couples TRBV2 to TRBJ2-5; TRBD2 matches at 7 bases. CDR1 is SNHLY and CDR2 is FYNNEI in the germline V gene. CDR3 size: 15 residues. J gave up 2 bases and V 7 bases, and 10 bases lay outside the gene matches. CDR3 coding DNA: TGTGCCAGCATAACTAGCGAGAGAATTCAAGAGACCCAGTACTTC. Residues: CASITSERIQETQYF.

The chain uses TRBV5-1 and TRBJ1-2, with unresolved D. Trimming removed 4 bases at V and 8 bases at J, with 21 bases between. Germline CDR1 is SGHRS and CDR2 is YFSETQ. CDR3 length equals 15 residues. CDR3 DNA sequence: TGCGCCAGCAGCCTCCCGGGGAGGGCGATGGAGGGCTACACCTTC. Encoded protein: CASSLPGRAMEGYTF. Complete variable domain (other parts from reference TRBV5-1 and TRBJ1-2): KAGVTQTPRYLIKTRGQQVTLSCSPISGHRSVSWYQQTPGQGLQFLFEYFSETQRNKGNFPGRFSGRQFSNSRSEMNVSTLELGDSALYLCASSLPGRAMEGYTFGSGTRLTVV.

This clone has just a few counts. The rearrangement uses TRBV5-1 and TRBJ1-4; D is ambiguous. This CDR3 contains 15 residues. The V gene lost 3 bases and the J gene lost 5 bases, with 14 bases spanning the gap. CDR1 and CDR2 from the germline V gene are SGHRS and YFSETQ. CDR3: CASSSPETRNEKLFF. CDR3 coding DNA: TGCGCCAGCAGCTCTCCCGAGACAAGGAATGAAAAACTGTTTTTT.

This clone has a handful of counts. The chain uses TRBV7-2 and TRBJ2-2; 8 nucleotides agree with TRBD1. The trim removed 6 bases at V and 11 bases at J, leaving 5 bases unmatched. The CDR3 spans 12 residues. Germline V gene data show CDR1 as SGHTA and CDR2 as FQGNSA. CDR3 DNA: TGTGCCAGCAGTGGGACAGGACTCGAGCTGTTTTTT. Protein sequence: CASSGTGLELFF.

This clone was recorded a few times. The genes are TRBV6-5 and TRBJ1-2; D perhaps matches TRBD1 (5 bases). The V end lost 2 bases, the J end lost 9 bases, and 19 bases lay between the germline ends. CDR1 is MNHEY and CDR2 is SVGAGI in the germline V gene. The CDR3 sequence is 15 residues long. The CDR3 DNA follows: TGTGCCAGCAGTTACAACCCCCGGGACCTTTTTCGCTACACCTTC. Encoded protein: CASSYNPRDLFRYTF.

The chain has TRBV7-2 and TRBJ1-2, with TRBD1 identical over 9 bases. Germline lookup yields CDR1 SGHTA and CDR2 FQGNSA. The J segment lost 8 bases and the V segment lost 2 bases, leaving 9 bases of the junction unmatched. CDR3 length: 15 residues. The CDR3 nucleotides are TGTGCCAGCAGCTTATCGGTGACAGGGGGAGAGGGCTACACCTTC. Protein sequence: CASSLSVTGGEGYTF.

The rearrangement uses TRBV5-6 and TRBJ2-1; 14 bases match TRBD2. Germline assignment: CDR1 SGHDT and CDR2 YYEEEE. Losses at the gene ends were 3 bases for V and 7 bases for J; bases not matched to a gene: 12. The CDR3 is made up of 18 amino acids. CDR3 in DNA: TGTGCCAGCAGCTCGCCCGGACTAGCGGGGGGCCGGGGGAATGAGCAGTTCTTC. Translation gives CASSSPGLAGGRGNEQFF.

J is TRBJ1-2 and V is TRBV5-1; 7 nucleotides line up with TRBD1. This CDR3 spans 14 amino acids. Trimming took 0 bases from V and 3 from J; bases not matched to a gene: 2. The V gene's germline CDR1 is SGHRS and CDR2 YFSETQ. The CDR3 protein is CASSLDGTDYGYTF. CDR3 in DNA: TGCGCCAGCAGCTTGGACGGGACAGACTATGGCTACACCTTC.

The chain joins TRBV5-1 to TRBJ2-2, with D uncertain. Trimming stripped 3 bases from V and 1 base from J, with 19 bases between. Germline CDR1 and CDR2: SGHRS and YFSETQ. This CDR3 comprises 18 residues. The CDR3: CASSSSKNNLLNTGELFF. In nucleotides, the CDR3 is TGCGCCAGCAGCTCTTCGAAGAATAACTTACTGAACACCGGGGAGCTGTTTTTT. The full variable domain, in which reference TRBV5-1 and TRBJ2-2 provide the parts outside the CDR3, is KAGVTQTPRYLIKTRGQQVTLSCSPISGHRSVSWYQQTPGQGLQFLFEYFSETQRNKGNFPGRFSGRQFSNSRSEMNVSTLELGDSALYLCASSSSKNNLLNTGELFFGEGSRLTVL.

The chain combines TRBV30 with TRBJ2-7; 12 bases align to TRBD2. V gave up 3 bases and J gave up 7 bases; unmatched junction bases: 7. Looked up from germline, CDR1 is GTSNPN and CDR2 is SVGIG (reference sequence). The CDR3 is 14 residues long. The CDR3 region has the DNA TGTGCCTGGAGGGGAGGACTAGCGGGGCTTGAGCAGTACTTC. Amino acids: CAWRGGLAGLEQYF.

The V and J genes are TRBV7-2 and TRBJ2-3; D remains unclear. The CDR3 length is 15 residues. Germline CDR1 is SGHTA and CDR2 is FQGNSA. Trimming shortened V by 3 bases and J by 2 bases, and 12 bases separated the two germline ends. CDR3 sequence reads: CASSLDGTTTDTQYF. The CDR3, as DNA: TGTGCCAGCAGCTTGGACGGAACTACCACAGATACGCAGTATTTT.

This clone was counted only a few times. This may arise from a read error, as a much more abundant clone is one base away. The chain has TRBV9 and TRBJ2-5, with TRBD1 matching 10 bases. The end of the DNA fits TRBJ2-7 better, so the J call may be wrong. CDR3 length: 13 residues. Germline CDR1 and CDR2: SGDLS and YYNGEE. In nucleotides, the CDR3 is TGTGCCAGCAGCGGACAGGGGGCTTACGAGCAGTACTTC. Translating gives CASSGQGAYEQYF.